These 31 T cell receptor beta chains were all obtained from the same sample, sequenced in a study of OX40 agonist ivuxolimab in advanced cancers. Sequencing was performed with immunoSEQ multiplex PCR; in TCRdb, only in-frame clones are kept and a portion is missing. The sample lists roughly 64,000 clones, 87% occurring once. The sequences come from CD4+ or CD8+ T cells sorted from blood, collected in a trial of the OX40 agonist ivuxolimab. The receptor set was obtained from an adult with an advanced solid tumor such as melanoma, head and neck, liver or kidney cancer.

The V and J genes are TRBV7-8 and TRBJ2-1; 7 nucleotides agree with TRBD2. V lost 4 bases to trimming and J lost 9 bases; unmatched junction nucleotides: 12. Germline V gene data show CDR1 as SGHVS and CDR2 as FQNEAQ. This CDR3 contains 15 residues. The CDR3 DNA reads as TGTGCCAGCAGCTCGCCCGGGGGGATTGAAGGTGAGCAGTTCTTC. Encoded protein: CASSSPGGIEGEQFF.

This chain uses TRBV30 with TRBJ2-3, with D perhaps matching TRBD1 (5 bases). The germline V gene has CDR1 GTSNPN and CDR2 SVGIG (reference sequence). CDR3 length: 13 residues. V lost 4 bases and J lost 4, with 12 bases in between. CDR3 DNA sequence: TGTGCCTGGATTAAGGGGTGGTCAGATACGCAGTATTTT. Its protein is CAWIKGWSDTQYF. The full variable domain, its missing parts supplied by reference TRBV30 and TRBJ2-3, is SQTIHQWPATLVQPVGSPLSLECTVEGTSNPNLYWYRQAAGRGLQLLFYSVGIGQISSEVPQNLSASRPQDRQFILSSKKLLLSDSGFYLCAWIKGWSDTQYFGPGTRLTVL.

J is TRBJ2-7 and V is TRBV6-5; unclear D gene. Germline assignment: CDR1 MNHEY and CDR2 SVGAGI. The length of the CDR3 is 11 residues. V was cut by 5 bases and J by 2 bases, with 4 bases left in between. CDR3 in amino acids: CASSTPYEQYF. The CDR3 DNA reads TGTGCCAGCAGTACCCCCTACGAGCAGTACTTC.

This chain's CDR3 is CASSDSGHGPNTGELFF. DNA of the CDR3: TGCGCCAGCAGTGACTCGGGACACGGCCCGAACACCGGGGAGCTGTTTTTT. The chain links TRBV10-1 to TRBJ2-2, with D possibly TRBD1 on 6 matching bases. The germline V gene has CDR1 WNHNN and CDR2 SYGVQD (reference sequence). This CDR3 is 17 amino acids long. Trimming took 3 bases from V and 0 from J, leaving 14 bases between them.

The gene calls are TRBV7-6 and TRBJ2-2; D not resolved. Germline CDR1 SGHVS, CDR2 FNYEAQ. V lost 1 base to trimming and J lost 7 bases, with 13 bases between them. This CDR3 has 15 residues. The DNA for the CDR3 is TGTGCCAGCAGCTTAGAAGGGATCGGTGGCGGGGAGCTGTTTTTT. Protein product: CASSLEGIGGGELFF.

The gene calls are TRBV11-2 and TRBJ2-7; D call uncertain. Germline CDR1 and CDR2: SGHAT and FQNNGV. This CDR3 is built from 14 residues. The V end lost 5 bases, the J end lost 2 bases, and 13 bases lay between the germline ends. The CDR3 sequence: CASSPLTLTYEQYF. The CDR3 DNA follows: TGTGCCAGCAGCCCACTAACACTGACCTACGAGCAGTACTTC.

The chain carries TRBV9 and TRBJ2-7, with TRBD2 identical over 14 bases. The V gene end was trimmed by 7 bases and the J gene end by 3 bases; junction bases not matched to a gene: 9. Germline V lookup: CDR1 SGDLS, CDR2 YYNGEE. The CDR3 loop spans 16 amino acids. CDR3 amino acids: CASGKGGTSGSYEQYF. The CDR3 region has the DNA TGTGCCAGCGGCAAAGGGGGGACTAGCGGGAGCTACGAGCAGTACTTC.

The J gene is TRBJ2-1, the V gene TRBV5-1; D ambiguous. CDR1 and CDR2 from the germline V gene are SGHRS and YFSETQ. The CDR3 has 16 amino acids. Trimming shortened V by 5 bases and J by 2 bases, and 17 bases separated the two germline ends. CDR3 protein: CASSLVVGSPYNEQFF. CDR3 nucleotides: TGCGCCAGCAGTCTTGTCGTCGGTAGTCCCTACAATGAGCAGTTCTTC. Combining the CDR3 with reference TRBV5-1 and TRBJ2-1 gives the whole variable domain KAGVTQTPRYLIKTRGQQVTLSCSPISGHRSVSWYQQTPGQGLQFLFEYFSETQRNKGNFPGRFSGRQFSNSRSEMNVSTLELGDSALYLCASSLVVGSPYNEQFFGPGTRLTVL.

This clone was detected once. The V gene is TRBV15, the J gene TRBJ2-5, with a tentative D call TRBD1 (5 bases). The CDR3 covers 15 residues. CDR1 LNHNV and CDR2 YYDKDF come from the germline V gene (reference sequence). V gave up 0 bases and J gave up 0 bases, with 8 bases separating them. DNA of the CDR3: TGTGCCACCAGCAGAGATCAGGGAAACCAAGAGACCCAGTACTTC. This encodes CATSRDQGNQETQYF.

V gene TRBV27 combines with J gene TRBJ2-7; D remains ambiguous. V dropped 1 base and J dropped 6 bases, with 25 bases sitting between them. CDR1 and CDR2 (germline): MNHEY, SMNVEV (reference sequence). The CDR3 covers 18 residues. CDR3 sequence reads: CASSLFPPTQAWSLEQYF. The CDR3 DNA reads TGTGCCAGCAGTTTATTTCCCCCGACCCAGGCCTGGTCTCTCGAGCAGTACTTC.

The chain joins TRBV7-6 to TRBJ2-3; 15 nucleotides agree with TRBD2. The germline V gene encodes CDR1 SGHVS and CDR2 FNYEAQ. CDR3 length equals 15 residues. Germline trimming cut 8 bases from V and 5 bases from J; bases unmatched to any gene: 5. The CDR3 spells CASGGTSGRRDTQYF. Here the CDR3 DNA reads TGTGCCAGCGGCGGGACTAGCGGGAGGAGAGATACGCAGTATTTT.

This clone has just a few counts. The chain links TRBV5-1 to TRBJ1-1, with a tentative D call TRBD1 (6 bases). Germline CDR1 SGHRS, CDR2 YFSETQ. The V end was cut by 4 bases, the J end by 7 bases, with 14 bases between. The CDR3 has 13 amino acids. The CDR3 bases are TGCGCCAGCAGCCCGATGACAGGACTTGAAGCTTTCTTT. This sequence encodes CASSPMTGLEAFF.

This clone was counted once. The chain recombines TRBV10-1 with TRBJ1-4; no clear D. The CDR3 extends over 15 amino acids. With 3 bases removed from V and 0 bases from J, the gap between germline ends came to 8 bases. Germline V CDR1 and CDR2: WNHNN, SYGVQD (reference sequence). The CDR3 sequence is CASSESQATNEKLFF. The CDR3 region has the DNA TGCGCCAGCAGTGAATCGCAGGCAACTAATGAAAAACTGTTTTTT.

The V call is TRBV19, the J call TRBJ2-1; 12 nucleotides line up with TRBD2. The germline gives CDR1 LNHDA, CDR2 SQIVND (reference sequence). The CDR3 consists of 16 residues. The V and J ends lost 1 base and 5 bases, in that order; junction bases with no gene match: 3. In DNA, the CDR3 is TGTGCCAGTAGTATAGGTAGGACTAGCGGGAACAATGAGCAGTTCTTC. Translating gives CASSIGRTSGNNEQFF. Full variable domain (rest looked up from reference TRBV19 and TRBJ2-1): DGGITQSPKYLFRKEGQNVTLSCEQNLNHDAMYWYRQDPGQGLRLIYYSQIVNDFQKGDIAEGYSVSREKKESFPLTVTSAQKNPTAFYLCASSIGRTSGNNEQFFGPGTRLTVL.

The chain employs TRBV9 and TRBJ2-7; D is possibly TRBD1 or TRBD2 (5 bases each). The germline V and J ends were trimmed by 0 bases and 2 bases, with 9 bases remaining between them. This CDR3 has 14 residues. Per the germline V gene, CDR1 is SGDLS and CDR2 is YYNGEE. The CDR3: CASSVEGTAYEQYF. The CDR3 bases are TGTGCCAGCAGCGTAGAAGGGACCGCCTACGAGCAGTACTTC.

The rearrangement joins TRBV6-6 to TRBJ2-4; D possibly corresponds to TRBD1 (6 bases). With 10 bases removed from V and 2 bases from J, the gap between germline ends came to 15 bases. The CDR3 is made up of 14 amino acids. Germline V CDR1 and CDR2: MNHNY, SVGAGI (reference sequence). This CDR3 is CAIQDRSSKNIQYF. As DNA, the CDR3 is TGTGCCATCCAAGACAGGTCATCCAAAAACATTCAGTACTTC.

This chain links TRBV11-2 with TRBJ2-2; D is unclear. V lost 5 bases to trimming and J lost 1 base, with 8 bases between them. Germline V CDR1 and CDR2: SGHAT, FQNNGV. There are 14 residues in the CDR3. The chain's CDR3 is CASSGMVNTGELFF. The DNA of the CDR3 is TGTGCCAGCAGCGGCATGGTGAACACCGGGGAGCTGTTTTTT.

The CDR3 nucleotides read TGTGCCAGCAGCACCTGGGACACCCATGAGTTCTTC. Its protein is CASSTWDTHEFF. J is TRBJ2-1 and V is TRBV7-9, with a possible D match to TRBD1 (6 bases). The CDR3 totals 12 residues. CDR1 is SEHNR, CDR2 FQNEAQ, per germline (reference sequence). Deletions cut 5 bases from V and 14 bases from J, with 16 bases between.

The chain couples TRBV10-2 to TRBJ2-1; 12 positions agree with TRBD2. J lost 7 bases, V lost 0 bases, and 13 bases had no gene match. Germline V gene sequence: CDR1 WSHSY, CDR2 SAAADI. This CDR3 spans 19 amino acids. As DNA, the CDR3 is TGCGCCAGCAGTGAGTCTGGTGGGCTAGCGGGAGGGCCGGGGAATGAGCAGTTCTTC. Translation: CASSESGGLAGGPGNEQFF.

The chain employs TRBV19 and TRBJ1-5; D is undetermined. The V end lost 8 bases, the J end lost 0 bases, and 11 bases lay between the germline ends. The CDR3 consists of 14 residues. CDR1 is LNHDA, CDR2 SQIVND, per germline (reference sequence). The chain's CDR3 is CASCQLYSNQPQHF. The CDR3 nucleotides are TGTGCCAGTTGCCAGCTCTATAGCAATCAGCCCCAGCATTTT.

The genes are TRBV29-1 and TRBJ2-5; 8 bases line up with TRBD1. The ends lost 4 bases at V and 4 bases at J; junction bases unmatched: 5. Germline values: CDR1 SQVTM, CDR2 ANQGSEA. The CDR3 loop spans 13 amino acids. Written as DNA, the CDR3 is TGCAGCGTTGTCAGGGGGCTGGGAGAGACCCAGTACTTC. Residues: CSVVRGLGETQYF. The full variable domain, with the rest looked up from reference TRBV29-1 and TRBJ2-5, is SAVISQKPSRDICQRGTSLTIQCQVDSQVTMMFWYRQQPGQSLTLIATANQGSEATYESGFVIDKFPISRPNLTFSTLTVSNMSPEDSSIYLCSVVRGLGETQYFGPGTRLLVL.

The genes are TRBV4-2 and TRBJ2-5; D possibly corresponds to TRBD2 (5 bases). The germline V gene encodes CDR1 LGHNA and CDR2 YNFKEQ. CDR3 length: 16 amino acids. V was trimmed by 0 bases and J by 5 bases, leaving 16 bases between them. The CDR3 nucleotides read TGTGCCAGCAGCCAAGAGAGGCTAGAGCCGGGGGAGACCCAGTACTTC. It translates to CASSQERLEPGETQYF.

The CDR3 coding sequence is TGTGCCAGCAGCTTACAGGGGGGCCCGGGCGAGCAGTACTTC. It is translated as CASSLQGGPGEQYF. This chain links TRBV11-1 with TRBJ2-7; a possible D gene is TRBD1 (7 bases). From germline, CDR1 is SGHAT and CDR2 FQDESV (reference sequence). The CDR3 sequence is 14 residues long. Deletions cut 2 bases from V and 6 bases from J, with 14 bases between.

To note about this clone: The junction does not match germline at one end; this may be a read error. This chain connects TRBV7-7 to TRBJ2-3, with 7 bases matching TRBD1. CDR1 SSHAT and CDR2 FNYEAQ come from the germline V gene (reference sequence). CDR3 length equals 14 residues. CDR3 nucleotides: TGTGCTAGCAGCTCCGGGACAGCTAGTGATACGCAGTATTTT. It is translated as CASSSGTASDTQYF. Complete variable domain (other parts from reference TRBV7-7 and TRBJ2-3): GAGVSQSPRYKVTKRGQDVTLRCDPISSHATLYWYQQALGQGPEFLTYFNYEAQPDKSGLPSDRFSAERPEGSISTLTIQRTEQRDSAMYRCASSSGTASDTQYFGPGTRLTVL.

The gene calls are TRBV6-6 and TRBJ1-2; unclear D gene. Looked up from germline, CDR1 is MNHNY and CDR2 is SVGAGI (reference sequence). The ends were cut back, 8 bases at V and 1 base at J, with 14 bases in the middle. The CDR3 is made up of 14 amino acids. The CDR3 protein is CASGDWSDNYGYTF. CDR3 nucleotides: TGTGCCAGCGGGGATTGGAGCGATAACTATGGCTACACCTTC.

This clone was recorded a few times. The chain joins TRBV6-5 to TRBJ1-2; D might be TRBD1 (5 bases). The CDR3 extends over 13 amino acids. Trimming left V 6 bases short and J 8 bases short, with 16 bases between. The germline V gene encodes CDR1 MNHEY and CDR2 SVGAGI. The CDR3 loop is CASRLGLAGGYTF. The CDR3 DNA reads as TGTGCCAGCAGACTGGGGCTTGCGGGAGGCTACACCTTC.

The chain joins TRBV19 to TRBJ1-5, with D maybe TRBD1 (6 bases). Trimming took off 3 bases at V and 3 bases at J, with 12 bases between the two ends. The CDR3 is made up of 15 amino acids. CDR1 and CDR2 (germline): LNHDA, SQIVND (reference sequence). The CDR3 sequence: CASSMGAASNQPQHF. CDR3 nucleotides: TGTGCCAGTAGTATGGGGGCAGCCTCCAATCAGCCCCAGCATTTT.

J is TRBJ2-5 and V is TRBV18, with 8 nucleotides matching TRBD2. Looked up from germline, CDR1 is KGHSH and CDR2 is LQKENI. V gave up 2 bases and J gave up 5 bases; unmatched junction bases: 13. This CDR3 is 17 amino acids long. The CDR3 region is CASSPSGGRPDVETQYF. CDR3 coding DNA: TGTGCCAGCTCACCAAGTGGCGGGAGGCCAGACGTGGAGACCCAGTACTTC.

The chain employs TRBV6-6 and TRBJ2-1; either TRBD1 or TRBD2 may supply D (5 bases each). In germline, CDR1 is MNHNY, CDR2 SVGAGI (reference sequence). This CDR3 comprises 14 residues. V was shortened by 8 bases and J by 0 bases, with 11 bases between the two germline ends. CDR3 DNA: TGTGCCAGCTTACTAGACAGCTCCTACAATGAGCAGTTCTTC. It is translated as CASLLDSSYNEQFF.

The rearrangement joins TRBV4-2 to TRBJ2-3; tentatively, D is TRBD1 (7 bases). Germline V gives CDR1 LGHNA, CDR2 YNFKEQ. This CDR3 region has 17 residues. With 2 bases removed from V and 2 bases from J, the gap between germline ends came to 17 bases. The chain's CDR3 is CASSQLFQGGNTDTQYF. CDR3 DNA: TGTGCCAGCAGCCAACTCTTCCAGGGGGGAAACACAGATACGCAGTATTTT.

The rearrangement joins TRBV10-3 to TRBJ2-1; TRBD1 matches 9 bases. Germline V gene data show CDR1 as ENHRY and CDR2 as SYGVKD. Trimming took 6 bases from V and 9 from J; bases not matched to a gene: 9. The CDR3 extends over 14 amino acids. The CDR3 DNA reads TGTGCCATCAGATCGGGACAGGGTAAGGGTGAGCAGTTCTTC. Its translation: CAIRSGQGKGEQFF.